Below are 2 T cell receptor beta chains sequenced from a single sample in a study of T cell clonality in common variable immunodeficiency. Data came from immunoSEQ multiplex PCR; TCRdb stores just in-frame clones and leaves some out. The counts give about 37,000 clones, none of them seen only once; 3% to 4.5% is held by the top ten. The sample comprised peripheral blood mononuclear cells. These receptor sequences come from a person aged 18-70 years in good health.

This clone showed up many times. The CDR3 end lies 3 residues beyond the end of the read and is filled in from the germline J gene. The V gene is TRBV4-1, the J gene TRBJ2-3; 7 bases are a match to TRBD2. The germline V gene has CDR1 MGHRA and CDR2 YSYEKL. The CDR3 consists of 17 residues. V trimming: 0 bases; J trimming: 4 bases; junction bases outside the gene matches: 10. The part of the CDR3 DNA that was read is TGCGCCAGCAGCCAAGAAGCCCCCGGCGGGAGTGCAGATACG. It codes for CASSQEAPGGSADT. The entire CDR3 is CASSQEAPGGSADTQYF.

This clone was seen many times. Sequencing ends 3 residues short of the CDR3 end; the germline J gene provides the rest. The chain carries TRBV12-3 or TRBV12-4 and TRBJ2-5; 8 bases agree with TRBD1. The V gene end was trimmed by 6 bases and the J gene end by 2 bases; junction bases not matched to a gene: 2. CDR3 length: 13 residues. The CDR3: CASRRDRQETQYF. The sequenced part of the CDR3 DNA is TGTGCCAGCAGGAGGGACAGGCAAGAGACC.